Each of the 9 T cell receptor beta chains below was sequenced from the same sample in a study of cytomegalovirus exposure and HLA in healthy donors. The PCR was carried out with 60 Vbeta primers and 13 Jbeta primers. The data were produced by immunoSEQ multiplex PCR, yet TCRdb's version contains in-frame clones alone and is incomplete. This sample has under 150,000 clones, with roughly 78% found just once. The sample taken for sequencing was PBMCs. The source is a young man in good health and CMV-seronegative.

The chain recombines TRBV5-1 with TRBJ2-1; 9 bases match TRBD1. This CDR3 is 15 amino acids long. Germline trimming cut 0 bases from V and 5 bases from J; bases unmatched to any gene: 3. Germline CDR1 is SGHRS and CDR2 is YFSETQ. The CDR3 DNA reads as TGCGCCAGCAGCTTGGGGGACAGGGAGGACAATGAGCAGTTCTTC. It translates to CASSLGDREDNEQFF. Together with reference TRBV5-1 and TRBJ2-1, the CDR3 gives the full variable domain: KAGVTQTPRYLIKTRGQQVTLSCSPISGHRSVSWYQQTPGQGLQFLFEYFSETQRNKGNFPGRFSGRQFSNSRSEMNVSTLELGDSALYLCASSLGDREDNEQFFGPGTRLTVL.

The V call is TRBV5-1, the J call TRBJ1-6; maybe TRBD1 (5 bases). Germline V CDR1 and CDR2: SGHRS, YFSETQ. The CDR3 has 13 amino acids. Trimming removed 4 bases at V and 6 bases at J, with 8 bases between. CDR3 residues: CASSPGPNSPLHF. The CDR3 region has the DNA TGCGCCAGCAGCCCAGGGCCTAATTCACCCCTCCACTTT. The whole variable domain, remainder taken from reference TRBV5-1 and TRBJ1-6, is KAGVTQTPRYLIKTRGQQVTLSCSPISGHRSVSWYQQTPGQGLQFLFEYFSETQRNKGNFPGRFSGRQFSNSRSEMNVSTLELGDSALYLCASSPGPNSPLHFGNGTRLTVT.

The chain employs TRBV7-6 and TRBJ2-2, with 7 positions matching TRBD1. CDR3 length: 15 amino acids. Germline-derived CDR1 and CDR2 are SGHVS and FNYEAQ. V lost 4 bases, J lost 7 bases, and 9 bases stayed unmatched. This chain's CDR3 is CASSSVYRGGGELFF. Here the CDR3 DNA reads TGTGCCAGCAGCTCGGTATACAGGGGCGGCGGGGAGCTGTTTTTT.

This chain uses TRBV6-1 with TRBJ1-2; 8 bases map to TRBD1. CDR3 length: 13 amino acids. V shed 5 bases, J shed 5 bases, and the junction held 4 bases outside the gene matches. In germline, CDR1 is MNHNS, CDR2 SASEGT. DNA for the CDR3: TGTGCCAGCAGTCAGGGGGCTGCTTATGGCTACACCTTC. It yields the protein CASSQGAAYGYTF.

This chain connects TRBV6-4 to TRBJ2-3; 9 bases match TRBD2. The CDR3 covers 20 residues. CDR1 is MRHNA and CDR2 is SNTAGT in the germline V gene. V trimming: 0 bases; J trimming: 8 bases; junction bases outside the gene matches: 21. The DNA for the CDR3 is TGTGCCAGCAGTGACTCGGTGGTATCCTCGTCAGCGGGGGGACAGAGTACGCAGTATTTT. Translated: CASSDSVVSSSAGGQSTQYF.

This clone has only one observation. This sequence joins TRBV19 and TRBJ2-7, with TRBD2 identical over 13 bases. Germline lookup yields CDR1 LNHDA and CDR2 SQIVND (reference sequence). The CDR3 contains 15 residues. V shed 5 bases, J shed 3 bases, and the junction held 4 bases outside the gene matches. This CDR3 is CASSLGLAGVYEQYF. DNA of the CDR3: TGTGCCAGTAGTCTCGGACTAGCGGGGGTCTACGAGCAGTACTTC.

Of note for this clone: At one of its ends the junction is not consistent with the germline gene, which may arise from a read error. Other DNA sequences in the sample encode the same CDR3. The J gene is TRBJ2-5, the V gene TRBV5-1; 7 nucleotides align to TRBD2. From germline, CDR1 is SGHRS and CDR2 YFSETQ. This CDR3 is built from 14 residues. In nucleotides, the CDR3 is TGTGCCAGCAGCTTGGGGCAGGAGCGGGGGACCCAGTACTTC. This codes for CASSLGQERGTQYF.

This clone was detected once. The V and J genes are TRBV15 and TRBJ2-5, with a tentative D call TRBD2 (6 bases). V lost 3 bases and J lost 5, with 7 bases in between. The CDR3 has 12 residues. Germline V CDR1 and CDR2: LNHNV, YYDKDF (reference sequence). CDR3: CATSSRGETQYF. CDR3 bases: TGTGCCACCAGCAGCCGGGGGGAGACCCAGTACTTC. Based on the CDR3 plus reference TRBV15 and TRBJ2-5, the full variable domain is DAMVIQNPRYQVTQFGKPVTLSCSQTLNHNVMYWYQQKSSQAPKLLFHYYDKDFNNEADTPDNFQSRRPNTSFCFLDIRSPGLGDTAMYLCATSSRGETQYFGPGTRLLVL.

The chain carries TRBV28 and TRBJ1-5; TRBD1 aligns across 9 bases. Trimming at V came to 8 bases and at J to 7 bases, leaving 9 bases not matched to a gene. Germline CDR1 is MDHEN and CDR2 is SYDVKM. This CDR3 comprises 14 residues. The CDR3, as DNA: TGTGCCAGCGATCCGACAGGGGGAGACCAGCCCCAGCATTTT. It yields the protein CASDPTGGDQPQHF.